What follows are 19 T cell receptor beta chains derived from one specimen sequenced in a study of regulatory T cells in long-lasting Graves disease. Described time point: persistent/refractory GD, antithyroid drugs over 5 years with positive TRAb. PBMCs were the source of the RNA used for TCR sequencing. With iRepertoire HTBI primers and Arm-PCR of CDR3 regions, TCR beta libraries were built. TCRdb analysed the multiplex PCR reads with MiXCR anew, one entry per CDR3 protein. The sample has roughly 360,000 distinct CDR3 sequences, 23% seen once. The sample in question was peripheral blood mononuclear cells (PBMCs), obtained when the disease was refractory, from a patient treated with antithyroid drugs. The receptors originated from a woman aged 40-49 years with Graves disease.

This clonotype turned up a few times. The genes are TRBV5-1 and TRBJ1-1, with unresolved D. The germline V gene has CDR1 SGHRS and CDR2 YFSETQ. V was shortened by 5 bases and J by 1 base, with 15 bases between the two germline ends. The CDR3 is 15 residues long. The CDR3 loop is CASRKEGHGNTEAFF. The CDR3 nucleotides read TGCGCCAGCAGGAAGGAGGGCCATGGGAACACTGAAGCTTTCTTT.

The chain uses TRBV9 and TRBJ2-2; 8 bases line up with TRBD1. CDR1 is SGDLS and CDR2 is YYNGEE in the germline V gene. There are 15 residues in the CDR3. The junction had 7 bases not matched to a gene; V was cut back by 5 bases and J by 4 bases. The DNA of the CDR3 is TGTGCCAGCAGAGACAGGGGAGGTGGCACCGGGGAGCTGTTTTTT. It encodes CASRDRGGGTGELFF.

The chain combines TRBV29-1 with TRBJ2-1, with D uncertain. The V end was cut by 7 bases, the J end by 0 bases, with 7 bases between. There are 12 residues in the CDR3. The germline gives CDR1 SQVTM, CDR2 ANQGSEA. The CDR3, as DNA: TGCAGCGCCTCCCCCTCCTACAATGAGCAGTTCTTC. Protein: CSASPSYNEQFF.

This rearrangement joins TRBV6-1 to TRBJ1-6; maybe TRBD1 (6 bases). Germline V gene lookup returns CDR1 MNHNS and CDR2 SASEGT. The CDR3 runs to 13 residues. Trimming removed 4 bases at V and 13 bases at J, with 14 bases between. Written as DNA, the CDR3 is TGTGCCAGCAGTGTACTACAGGGATTGCCCCTCCACTTT. Amino acids: CASSVLQGLPLHF.

This clonotype was recorded many times. J is TRBJ2-7 and V is TRBV20-1; 7 nucleotides line up with TRBD1. Germline CDR1 reads DFQATT; CDR2 reads SNEGSKA (reference sequence). The CDR3 spans 13 residues. V lost 5 bases, J lost 3 bases, and 7 bases stayed unmatched. The CDR3 loop reads CSAWDSNYYEQYF. The CDR3 nucleotides read TGCAGTGCTTGGGACAGTAACTACTACGAGCAGTACTTC.

Many counts were recorded for this clonotype. The DNA for the CDR3 is TGTGCCAGCAGGCCTTCGACTAGCGGGGAAGAGACCCAGTACTTC. Its translation is CASRPSTSGEETQYF. This chain joins TRBV12-3 or TRBV12-4 and TRBJ2-5; 11 bases are a match to TRBD2. The junction had 6 bases not matched to a gene; V was cut back by 6 bases and J by 3 bases. The CDR3 consists of 15 residues.

This clonotype was seen repeatedly, ten times or more. This chain uses TRBV6-5 with TRBJ2-5; D possibly corresponds to TRBD2 (5 bases). This CDR3 is built from 14 residues. Germline V gives CDR1 MNHEY, CDR2 SVGAGI. V shed 2 bases and J shed 4 bases, with 11 bases lying between them. The CDR3 sequence: CASSYLLGGETQYF. CDR3 DNA: TGTGCCAGCAGTTACCTACTAGGAGGAGAGACCCAGTACTTC.

This chain links TRBV9 with TRBJ2-4; possible D gene TRBD2, 6 bases. Germline CDR1 reads SGDLS; CDR2 reads YYNGEE. V dropped 0 bases and J dropped 2 bases, with 15 bases sitting between them. The CDR3 runs 17 residues. CDR3 coding DNA: TGTGCCAGCAGCGTAGACGGCTGGGGGAGGTCCAAAAACATTCAGTACTTC. Translating it yields CASSVDGWGRSKNIQYF.

This clonotype has at least ten counts. The V call is TRBV12-3 or TRBV12-4, the J call TRBJ1-2; 7 nucleotides agree with TRBD1. The CDR3 is 13 residues long. V lost 5 bases and J lost 4; bases outside the gene matches: 4. The CDR3 DNA follows: TGTGCCAGCAGTATGACAGGGACCTATGGCTACACCTTC. Its translation is CASSMTGTYGYTF.

This clonotype was picked up many times. The chain combines TRBV28 with TRBJ1-2, with a weak D call TRBD1 (5 bases). The CDR3 totals 16 residues. V was trimmed by 2 bases and J by 6 bases, leaving 19 bases between them. Germline V gives CDR1 MDHEN, CDR2 SYDVKM. CDR3 in DNA: TGTGCCAGCAGTTTAATTTTAGAGGGGAGTTTAAATGGCTACACCTTC. Protein: CASSLILEGSLNGYTF.

This clonotype was detected ten times or more. The V call is TRBV14, the J call TRBJ2-7; either TRBD1 or TRBD2 may supply D (6 bases each). Germline V gene lookup returns CDR1 SGHDN and CDR2 FVKESK. The germline V and J ends were trimmed by 8 bases and 6 bases, with 17 bases remaining between them. The CDR3 is made up of 13 amino acids. CDR3 residues: CASALWGAVEQYF. CDR3 coding DNA: TGTGCCAGCGCGCTCTGGGGGGCCGTCGAGCAGTACTTC. The entire variable domain, with the rest obtained from reference TRBV14 and TRBJ2-7, is as follows: EAGVTQFPSHSVIEKGQTVTLRCDPISGHDNLYWYRRVMGKEIKFLLHFVKESKQDESGMPNNRFLAERTGGTYSTLKVQPAELEDSGVYFCASALWGAVEQYFGPGTRLTVT.

V is TRBV11-2 and J is TRBJ2-3, with D hard to call. This CDR3 has 16 residues. From germline, CDR1 is SGHAT and CDR2 FQNNGV. Trimming left V 1 base short and J 5 bases short, with 16 bases between. This chain's CDR3 is CASSLGSPEWGDTQYF. The CDR3 DNA reads as TGTGCCAGCAGCTTAGGGAGTCCGGAATGGGGAGATACGCAGTATTTT.

This chain connects TRBV11-2 to TRBJ1-1; D is undetermined. Trimming took off 0 bases at V and 7 bases at J, with 18 bases between the two ends. Germline V CDR1 and CDR2: SGHAT, FQNNGV. This CDR3 contains 16 residues. The CDR3 DNA is TGTGCCAGCAGCTTAGATGGAGCAGCTAGCGTGGATGAAGCTTTCTTT. Translating it yields CASSLDGAASVDEAFF. Full variable domain (rest looked up from reference TRBV11-2 and TRBJ1-1): EAGVAQSPRYKIIEKRQSVAFWCNPISGHATLYWYQQILGQGPKLLIQFQNNGVVDDSQLPKDRFSAERLKGVDSTLKIQPAKLEDSAVYLCASSLDGAASVDEAFFGQGTRLTVV.

This chain links TRBV10-3 with TRBJ1-4; TRBD1 agrees at 7 bases. With 6 bases clipped from V and 8 bases from J, the junction kept 6 bases outside the gene matches. The CDR3 extends over 13 amino acids. Germline V CDR1 and CDR2: ENHRY, SYGVKD. CDR3 in DNA: TGTGCCATCAGGAGGGGGCGTGAAGAAAAACTGTTTTTT. Translated: CAIRRGREEKLFF.

This clonotype was counted many times. This chain joins TRBV14 and TRBJ1-2, with D possibly being TRBD1 (6 bases). The germline V gene encodes CDR1 SGHDN and CDR2 FVKESK. V was shortened by 6 bases and J by 2 bases, with 16 bases between the two germline ends. This CDR3 contains 15 residues. The CDR3 DNA sequence: TGTGCCAGCAGTCAACTTGCAGGGGTGAACTATGGCTACACCTTC. It translates to CASSQLAGVNYGYTF.

In this sample, this clonotype turned up a few times. This rearrangement joins TRBV13 to TRBJ2-7; D is ambiguous. V was clipped by 0 bases and J by 1 base, with 7 bases between them. This CDR3 is built from 14 residues. Germline values: CDR1 PRHDT, CDR2 FYEKMQ (reference sequence). This chain's CDR3 is CASSLGLSSYEQYF. The CDR3 DNA follows: TGTGCCAGCAGCTTAGGCCTCTCTTCCTACGAGCAGTACTTC.

This clonotype has just a few counts. The J gene is TRBJ2-5, the V gene TRBV6-1, with 10 bases aligning to TRBD2. The CDR3 extends over 13 amino acids. Germline loops: CDR1 MNHNS, CDR2 SASEGT. The V and J ends lost 7 bases and 4 bases, in that order; junction bases with no gene match: 3. CDR3 protein: CASTRTSGETQYF. The CDR3 DNA is TGTGCCAGCACCAGGACTAGCGGAGAGACCCAGTACTTC.

This clonotype has at least ten counts. Being one base from a much bigger clone, this may be a read error. The V gene is TRBV2, the J gene TRBJ2-2; unclear D gene. CDR3 length equals 12 residues. The germline gives CDR1 SNHLY, CDR2 FYNNEI. With 6 bases removed from V and 0 bases from J, the gap between germline ends came to 2 bases. The CDR3 DNA is TGTGCCAGCAGATCGAACACCGGGGAGCTGTTTTTT. Translating gives CASRSNTGELFF.

This clonotype has at least ten counts. The chain recombines TRBV6-1 with TRBJ2-7; 11 nucleotides align to TRBD2. CDR3 length: 15 amino acids. Germline loops: CDR1 MNHNS, CDR2 SASEGT. V lost 6 bases to trimming and J lost 4 bases; unmatched junction nucleotides: 8. Written as DNA, the CDR3 is TGTGCCAGCAGAGGGACTAGCGGAGCTCAATACGAGCAGTACTTC. Amino acid sequence: CASRGTSGAQYEQYF.